Listed here are 23 T cell receptor beta chains from one sample, sequenced in a study of STAT5B mutations in CD4+ large granular lymphocyte leukemia. Using immunoSEQ multiplex PCR, the repertoire was profiled, and TCRdb retains in-frame clones only, with some absent. The repertoire holds roughly 32,000 clones, approximately 79% seen once, with 2.1% in the top ten. The material sequenced was CD4+ T cells from blood buffy coats. The receptors originated from a human donor in good health.

The chain employs TRBV2 and TRBJ2-1; D is unclear. CDR3 size: 14 residues. Germline loops: CDR1 SNHLY, CDR2 FYNNEI. V was trimmed by 4 bases and J by 7 bases, leaving 14 bases between them. CDR3 nucleotides: TGTGCCAGCAGTGGAGCGAGATCATCGAATGAGCAGTTCTTC. Translation gives CASSGARSSNEQFF.

The CDR3 protein is CASRTGTVLSTEAFF. The CDR3, as DNA: TGTGCCAGCAGAACCGGGACAGTTTTAAGCACTGAAGCTTTCTTT. This sequence joins TRBV6-5 and TRBJ1-1; 7 bases line up with TRBD1. The CDR3 is 15 residues long. V shed 6 bases, J shed 4 bases, and the junction held 11 bases outside the gene matches. Per germline, CDR1 MNHEY and CDR2 SVGAGI.

The J gene is TRBJ2-3, the V gene TRBV7-3; D uncertain. Germline V CDR1 and CDR2: SGHTA, FQGTGA. Trimming cost V 5 bases and J 2 bases, with 11 bases left between them. The CDR3 is 14 amino acids. This CDR3 reads CASSLSSFTDTQYF. The CDR3 DNA follows: TGTGCCAGCAGCCTTTCCTCGTTCACAGATACGCAGTATTTT.

The chain joins TRBV27 to TRBJ2-5; a weak D match, TRBD2 (7 bases). The V gene's germline CDR1 is MNHEY and CDR2 SMNVEV (reference sequence). V was trimmed by 7 bases and J by 4 bases, leaving 16 bases between them. The length of the CDR3 is 14 residues. Here the CDR3 DNA reads TGTGCCAGCAACGATGGGGGGGGCGGAGAGACCCAGTACTTC. Its translation is CASNDGGGGETQYF.

A single count supports this clone. The chain has TRBV19 and TRBJ2-3; possible D gene TRBD2, 5 bases. Per the germline V gene, CDR1 is LNHDA and CDR2 is SQIVND (reference sequence). This CDR3 has 13 amino acids. Trimming removed 4 bases at V and 3 bases at J, with 8 bases between. CDR3 protein: CASSSGWTDTQYF. Here the CDR3 DNA reads TGTGCCAGTAGTAGCGGGTGGACAGATACGCAGTATTTT. The full variable domain, rest sourced from reference TRBV19 and TRBJ2-3, is DGGITQSPKYLFRKEGQNVTLSCEQNLNHDAMYWYRQDPGQGLRLIYYSQIVNDFQKGDIAEGYSVSREKKESFPLTVTSAQKNPTAFYLCASSSGWTDTQYFGPGTRLTVL.

The table lists this clone with a few counts. The CDR3 bases are TGTGCCAGTAGTACAGCACAGGGGGTCCCAGATACGCAGTATTTT. It specifies CASSTAQGVPDTQYF. This chain joins TRBV19 and TRBJ2-3, with TRBD1 matching over 8 bases. The CDR3 extends over 15 amino acids. V lost 4 bases, J lost 4 bases, and 7 bases stayed unmatched. The germline CDR1 and CDR2 sequences are LNHDA and SQIVND (reference sequence).

V usage is TRBV18 and J usage is TRBJ2-4; D ambiguous. Trimming took off 6 bases at V and 5 bases at J, with 8 bases between the two ends. CDR3 length: 12 amino acids. The V gene's germline CDR1 is KGHSH and CDR2 LQKENI. In DNA, the CDR3 is TGTGCCAGCTCGGGTCAGGAAAACATTCAGTACTTC. Translated, it gives CASSGQENIQYF.

This chain joins TRBV5-1 and TRBJ2-7; 7 nucleotides line up with TRBD1. From germline, CDR1 is SGHRS and CDR2 YFSETQ. The CDR3 loop spans 13 amino acids. J gave up 2 bases and V 4 bases, and 3 bases lay outside the gene matches. DNA for the CDR3: TGCGCCAGCAGCCAAGGGACAGCCTACGAGCAGTACTTC. It is translated as CASSQGTAYEQYF.

The V call is TRBV7-2, the J call TRBJ2-5, with 8 bases aligning to TRBD1. The CDR3 contains 14 residues. V dropped 4 bases and J dropped 4; count of bases not matched to a gene: 5. Germline-derived CDR1 and CDR2 are SGHTA and FQGNSA. CDR3 bases: TGTGCCAGCAGCTCAGGACAGGGAAGAGAGACCCAGTACTTC. It is translated as CASSSGQGRETQYF.

V is TRBV19 and J is TRBJ1-6; D not certain. The CDR3 spans 12 residues. Germline V CDR1 and CDR2: LNHDA, SQIVND (reference sequence). Deletions cut 0 bases from V and 6 bases from J, with 0 bases between. CDR3 in amino acids: CASSIDNSPLHF. The CDR3 DNA reads TGTGCCAGTAGTATAGATAATTCACCCCTCCACTTT.

The chain is built from TRBV5-1 and TRBJ2-5, with D maybe TRBD2 (5 bases). Germline V CDR1 and CDR2: SGHRS, YFSETQ. Trimming took 7 bases from V and 5 from J, leaving 18 bases between them. The CDR3 has 14 residues. The CDR3 coding sequence is TGCGCCAGCGGCGAGGAGGCGGTCCGGGAGACCCAGTACTTC. It encodes CASGEEAVRETQYF.

The CDR3 nucleotides are TGTGCCAGCAGCCAACGGATAGGGCGGGGGCCAATAGATACGCAGTATTTT. It translates to CASSQRIGRGPIDTQYF. The chain carries TRBV4-2 and TRBJ2-3, with D tentatively TRBD2 (7 bases). CDR3 length equals 17 residues. The V end lost 2 bases, the J end lost 5 bases, and 20 bases lay between the germline ends. Germline assignment: CDR1 LGHNA and CDR2 YNFKEQ.

The chain combines TRBV6-1 with TRBJ2-1; D may match TRBD1 or TRBD2 (5 bases each). The CDR3 spans 15 residues. Germline assignment: CDR1 MNHNS and CDR2 SASEGT. V was pared by 6 bases and J by 2 bases, with 14 bases between. This chain's CDR3 is CASRYSWDPYNEQFF. The DNA for the CDR3 is TGTGCCAGCAGATATTCTTGGGACCCCTACAATGAGCAGTTCTTC.

This chain joins TRBV20-1 and TRBJ1-6; D is perhaps TRBD1 (5 bases). The CDR3 is 11 amino acids. CDR1 is DFQATT and CDR2 is SNEGSKA in the germline V gene (reference sequence). Trimming shortened V by 3 bases and J by 13 bases, and 10 bases separated the two germline ends. CDR3 bases: TGCAGTGCTAGTCCAAGGGGCCCCCTCCACTTT. Translation: CSASPRGPLHF.

The V and J genes are TRBV7-2 and TRBJ2-2, with 7 bases identical to TRBD2. The ends lost 6 bases at V and 0 bases at J; junction bases unmatched: 4. Germline values: CDR1 SGHTA, CDR2 FQGNSA. The CDR3 is 15 residues long. The chain's CDR3 is CASRGGVANTGELFF. The CDR3 DNA reads as TGTGCCAGCAGGGGGGGGGTGGCGAACACCGGGGAGCTGTTTTTT.

V usage is TRBV14 and J usage is TRBJ2-7; perhaps TRBD1 as D (5 bases). V was cut by 0 bases and J by 4 bases, with 16 bases left in between. The germline CDR1 and CDR2 sequences are SGHDN and FVKESK. This CDR3 is 16 amino acids long. CDR3 nucleotides: TGTGCCAGCAGCCAAGACGGCGGTCCGGCAGGGTACGAGCAGTACTTC. Its protein product is CASSQDGGPAGYEQYF.

This clone was picked up one time. The genes are TRBV10-2 and TRBJ1-6; no definite D call. The germline gives CDR1 WSHSY, CDR2 SAAADI. The CDR3 length is 13 residues. The ends were cut back, 8 bases at V and 7 bases at J, with 12 bases in the middle. The CDR3, as DNA: TGCGCCAGCCGACGAGGGCAAAATTCACCCCTCCACTTT. This encodes CASRRGQNSPLHF.

The V and J genes are TRBV10-3 and TRBJ2-7, with a tentative D call TRBD2 (6 bases). This CDR3 spans 13 amino acids. Per the germline V gene, CDR1 is ENHRY and CDR2 is SYGVKD. Deletions cut 6 bases from V and 5 bases from J, with 14 bases between. CDR3 region: CAISPGVGHEQYF. The CDR3 region has the DNA TGTGCCATCAGCCCGGGGGTTGGCCACGAGCAGTACTTC.

The chain employs TRBV14 and TRBJ2-7, with TRBD2 matching 9 bases. Germline loops: CDR1 SGHDN, CDR2 FVKESK. This CDR3 contains 16 residues. Trimming took 5 bases from V and 6 from J; bases not matched to a gene: 14. The CDR3 is CASSASRAGGHGEQYF. The CDR3 DNA is TGTGCCAGCAGCGCATCTCGTGCGGGAGGGCATGGCGAGCAGTACTTC.

The chain combines TRBV29-1 with TRBJ2-3, with D possibly being TRBD2 (5 bases). Germline assignment: CDR1 SQVTM and CDR2 ANQGSEA. The length of the CDR3 is 15 residues. V lost 4 bases to trimming and J lost 0 bases, with 14 bases between them. The CDR3, as DNA: TGCAGCGTTGGGGTCAGTGGCGGGAGCACAGATACGCAGTATTTT. It yields the protein CSVGVSGGSTDTQYF.

The J gene is TRBJ2-5, the V gene TRBV6-1; D may correspond to TRBD1 or TRBD2 (5 bases each). The tail of the sequence fits TRBJ2-7 better, so the J call may be wrong. The CDR3 has 12 amino acids. From germline, CDR1 is MNHNS and CDR2 SASEGT. The CDR3 DNA sequence: TGTGCCAGCAGGGGGGTAGCTTACGAGCAGTACTTC. Translation gives CASRGVAYEQYF.

The chain employs TRBV5-6 and TRBJ1-4, with TRBD1 matching 8 bases. The V segment lost 2 bases and the J segment 5 bases; nucleotides outside the gene matches: 5. CDR1 SGHDT and CDR2 YYEEEE come from the germline V gene. This CDR3 comprises 15 residues. The CDR3 DNA reads as TGTGCCAGCAGCTTCGGACAGGGAAGGAATGAAAAACTGTTTTTT. Translating it yields CASSFGQGRNEKLFF.

V gene TRBV7-9 combines with J gene TRBJ1-2; D is unresolved. With 6 bases removed from V and 5 bases from J, the gap between germline ends came to 22 bases. The length of the CDR3 is 16 residues. Per the germline V gene, CDR1 is SEHNR and CDR2 is FQNEAQ (reference sequence). The CDR3 reads CASRNGSGGKGYGYTF. The CDR3 DNA is TGTGCCAGCAGAAATGGTTCGGGAGGGAAGGGTTATGGCTACACCTTC.